This T cell receptor beta chain was profiled in a study of T cell repertoires in cytomegalovirus infection. Across the whole study: Well-studied HLA-B-restricted CMV epitopes were used in the study alongside recently identified HLA-C-restricted ones. In public TCR beta signatures, there were indications of both CMV infection and matching HLA type. General study results and limits: The ex vivo response showed dominance by HLA-C-restricted CMV-specific TCR beta clonotypes. Based on cumulative public TCR beta family frequency, carriers of CMV plus the relevant HLA were identified.

This clonotype showed up many times. Its antigen is as yet unknown. TCRdb processed the reads anew with MiXCR; each CDR3 protein has one entry. This table has some 900,000 distinct CDR3 sequences, around a third appearing once. J gave up 6 bases and V 3 bases, and 10 bases lay outside the gene matches. This CDR3 region has 16 residues. CDR1 is MGHRA, CDR2 YSYEKL, per germline. This TCR was recovered from a human donor in good health (CMV status not recorded). Some clones in this sample may be carry-over from other donors' samples. The genes are TRBV4-1 and TRBJ2-7, with 11 positions matching TRBD2. The material was cultured CD8+ T cells from PBMCs, obtained from culture after CMV antigen stimulation. The CDR3 protein is CASSHDASGGLGEQYF. The CDR3 nucleotides read TGCGCCAGCAGCCATGACGCTAGCGGGGGGTTAGGCGAGCAGTACTTC.